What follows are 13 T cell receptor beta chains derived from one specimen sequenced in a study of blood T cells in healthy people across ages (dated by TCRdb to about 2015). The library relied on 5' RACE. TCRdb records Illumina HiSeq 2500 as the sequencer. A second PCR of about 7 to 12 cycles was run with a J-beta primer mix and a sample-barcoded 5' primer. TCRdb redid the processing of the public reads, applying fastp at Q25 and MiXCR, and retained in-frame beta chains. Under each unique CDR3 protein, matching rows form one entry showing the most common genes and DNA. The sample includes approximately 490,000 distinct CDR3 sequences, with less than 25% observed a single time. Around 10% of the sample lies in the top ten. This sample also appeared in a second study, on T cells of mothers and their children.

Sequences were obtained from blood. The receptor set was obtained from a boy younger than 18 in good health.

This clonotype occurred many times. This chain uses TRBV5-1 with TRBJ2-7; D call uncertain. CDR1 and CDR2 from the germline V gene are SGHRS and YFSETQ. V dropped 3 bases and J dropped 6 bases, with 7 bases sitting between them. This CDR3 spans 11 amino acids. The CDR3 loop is CASSSAGEQYF. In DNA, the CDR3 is TGCGCCAGCAGCTCGGCCGGCGAGCAGTACTTC.

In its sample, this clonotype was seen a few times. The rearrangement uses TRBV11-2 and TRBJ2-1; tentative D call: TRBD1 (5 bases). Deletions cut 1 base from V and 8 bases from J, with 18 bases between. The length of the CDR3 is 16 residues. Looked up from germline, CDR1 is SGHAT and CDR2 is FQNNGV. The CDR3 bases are TGTGCCAGCAGCTTAGTGTACAGGTCCATGGGCGATGAGCAGTTCTTC. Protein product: CASSLVYRSMGDEQFF.

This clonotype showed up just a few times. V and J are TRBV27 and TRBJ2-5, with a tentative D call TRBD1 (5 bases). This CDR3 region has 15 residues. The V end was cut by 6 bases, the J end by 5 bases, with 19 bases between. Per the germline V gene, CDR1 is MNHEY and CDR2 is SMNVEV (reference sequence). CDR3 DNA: TGTGCCAGCAGACCGAGGTTCCAGGGTTTTGAGACCCAGTACTTC. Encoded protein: CASRPRFQGFETQYF.

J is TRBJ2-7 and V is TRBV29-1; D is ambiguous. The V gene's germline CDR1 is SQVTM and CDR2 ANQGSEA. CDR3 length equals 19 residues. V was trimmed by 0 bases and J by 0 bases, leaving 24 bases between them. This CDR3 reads CSVEDWRSQKSGGSYEQYF. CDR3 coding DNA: TGCAGCGTTGAAGATTGGCGAAGCCAGAAGTCAGGCGGCTCCTACGAGCAGTACTTC.

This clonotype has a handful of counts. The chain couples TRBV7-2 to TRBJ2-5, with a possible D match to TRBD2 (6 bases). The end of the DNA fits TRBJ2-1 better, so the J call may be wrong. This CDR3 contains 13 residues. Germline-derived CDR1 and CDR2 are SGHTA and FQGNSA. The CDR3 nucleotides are TGTGCCAGCAGCTTCGGAGGGGTCGATGAGCAGTTCTTC. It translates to CASSFGGVDEQFF.

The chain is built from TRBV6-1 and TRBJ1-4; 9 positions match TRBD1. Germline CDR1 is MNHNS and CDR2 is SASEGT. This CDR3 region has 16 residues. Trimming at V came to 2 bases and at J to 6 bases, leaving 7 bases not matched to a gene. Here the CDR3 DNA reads TGTGCCAGCAGTGAAACAACCGGGACAGGGTATGAAAAACTGTTTTTT. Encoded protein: CASSETTGTGYEKLFF.

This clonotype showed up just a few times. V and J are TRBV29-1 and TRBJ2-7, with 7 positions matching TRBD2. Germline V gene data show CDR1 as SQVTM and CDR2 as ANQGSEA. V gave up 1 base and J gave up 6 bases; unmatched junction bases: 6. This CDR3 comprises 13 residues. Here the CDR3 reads CSVEGLSGGEQYF. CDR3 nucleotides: TGCAGCGTTGAAGGGCTCTCGGGAGGCGAGCAGTACTTC.

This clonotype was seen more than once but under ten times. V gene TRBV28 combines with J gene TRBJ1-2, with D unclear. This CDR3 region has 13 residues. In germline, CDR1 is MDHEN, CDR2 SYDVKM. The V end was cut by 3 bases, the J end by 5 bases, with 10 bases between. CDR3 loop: CASSLTGYYGYTF. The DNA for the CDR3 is TGTGCCAGCAGTTTGACGGGTTATTATGGCTACACCTTC.

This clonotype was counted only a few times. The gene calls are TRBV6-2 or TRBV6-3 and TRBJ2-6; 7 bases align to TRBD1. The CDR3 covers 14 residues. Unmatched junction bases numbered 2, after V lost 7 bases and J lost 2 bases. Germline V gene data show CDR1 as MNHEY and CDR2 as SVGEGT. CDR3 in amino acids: CASIQGAGANVLTF. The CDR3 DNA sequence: TGTGCCAGCATTCAGGGGGCTGGGGCCAACGTCCTGACTTTC.

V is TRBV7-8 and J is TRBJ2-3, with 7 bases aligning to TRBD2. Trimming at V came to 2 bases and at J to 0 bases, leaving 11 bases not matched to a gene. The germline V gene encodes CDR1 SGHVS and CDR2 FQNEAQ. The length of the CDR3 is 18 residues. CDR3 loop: CASSLIAGPATSTDTQYF. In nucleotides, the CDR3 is TGTGCCAGCAGCTTAATAGCGGGCCCCGCGACTAGCACAGATACGCAGTATTTT. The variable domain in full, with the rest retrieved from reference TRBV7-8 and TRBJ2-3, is GAGVSQSPRYKVAKRGQDVALRCDPISGHVSLFWYQQALGQGPEFLTYFQNEAQLDKSGLPSDRFFAERPEGSVSTLKIQRTQQEDSAVYLCASSLIAGPATSTDTQYFGPGTRLTVL.

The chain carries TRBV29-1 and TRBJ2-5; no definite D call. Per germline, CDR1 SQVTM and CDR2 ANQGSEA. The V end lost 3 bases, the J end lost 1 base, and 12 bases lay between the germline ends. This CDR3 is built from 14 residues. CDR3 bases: TGCAGCGTTGAGCCTAACCCGGCCCAAGAGACCCAGTACTTC. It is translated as CSVEPNPAQETQYF.

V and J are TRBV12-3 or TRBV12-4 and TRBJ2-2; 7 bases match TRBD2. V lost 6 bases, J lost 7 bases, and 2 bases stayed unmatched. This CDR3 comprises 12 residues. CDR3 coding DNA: TGTGCCAGCAGCGGGGGGAACGGGGAGCTGTTTTTT. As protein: CASSGGNGELFF.

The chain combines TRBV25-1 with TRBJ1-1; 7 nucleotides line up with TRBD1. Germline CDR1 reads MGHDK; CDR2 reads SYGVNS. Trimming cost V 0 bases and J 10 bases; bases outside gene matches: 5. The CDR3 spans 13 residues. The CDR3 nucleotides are TGTGCCAGCAGTGAATATAAGGGACAGCGAGCTTTCTTT. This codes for CASSEYKGQRAFF. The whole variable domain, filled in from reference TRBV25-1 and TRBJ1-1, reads EADIYQTPRYLVIGTGKKITLECSQTMGHDKMYWYQQDPGMELHLIHYSYGVNSTEKGDLSSESTVSRIRTEHFPLTLESARPSHTSQYLCASSEYKGQRAFFGQGTRLTVV.